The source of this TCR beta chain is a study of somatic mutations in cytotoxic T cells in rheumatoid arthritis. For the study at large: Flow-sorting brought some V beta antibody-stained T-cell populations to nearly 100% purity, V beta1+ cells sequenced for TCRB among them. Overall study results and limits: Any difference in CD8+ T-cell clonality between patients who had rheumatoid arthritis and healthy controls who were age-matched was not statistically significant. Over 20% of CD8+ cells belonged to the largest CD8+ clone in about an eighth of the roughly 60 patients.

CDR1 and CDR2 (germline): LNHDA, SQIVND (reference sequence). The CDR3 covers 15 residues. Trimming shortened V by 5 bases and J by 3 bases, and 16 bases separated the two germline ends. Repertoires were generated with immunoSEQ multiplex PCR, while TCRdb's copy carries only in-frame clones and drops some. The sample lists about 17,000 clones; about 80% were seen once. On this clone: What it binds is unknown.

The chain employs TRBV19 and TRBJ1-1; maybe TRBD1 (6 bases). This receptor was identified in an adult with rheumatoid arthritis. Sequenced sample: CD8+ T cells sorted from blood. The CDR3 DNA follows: TGTGCCAGTAGTTCCGGGACATTTTTCGACACTGAAGCTTTCTTT. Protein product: CASSSGTFFDTEAFF.